Here is one T cell receptor beta chain with its context. These data belong to a study of Ad26.COV2.S vaccination and SARS-CoV-2 variants. The overall study: Donor participated within the Ad26.COV2.S arm of the COV1001 trial.

The treatment denotes: some 20 received Ad26.COV2.S at low or high dose, single or two shots; several received placebo; per-sample allocation not given. The investigators took samples on day 63 after the first vaccine or placebo injection. CDR1 and CDR2 (germline): MNHEY, SVGAGI. The CDR3 consists of 15 residues. V shed 5 bases and J 1 base; nucleotides not matched to a gene: 3. Using immunoSEQ multiplex PCR, the repertoire was profiled, and TCRdb retains in-frame clones only, with some absent. Of around 300,000 clones listed, 80% to 90% are singletons. The chain is built from TRBV6-5 and TRBJ1-3; 9 nucleotides align to TRBD1. This clonotype was sampled from a person between 18 and 65 years old who received the Ad26.COV2.S COVID-19 vaccine or a placebo. The sequences come from peripheral blood, collected in a trial of Ad26.COV2.S vaccine versus placebo. This chain's CDR3 is CASSNRGLSGNTIYF. The DNA of the CDR3 is TGTGCCAGCAGTAACAGGGGGCTGTCTGGAAACACCATATATTTT.